This record covers a single TCR beta chain. The sample comes from a study of Ad26.COV2.S vaccination and SARS-CoV-2 variants. Method: immunoSEQ multiplex PCR; TCRdb's copy keeps in-frame clones and lacks some. The data show roughly 460,000 clones, roughly nine tenths seen once. Described treatment: about 20 received Ad26.COV2.S at low or high dose, single or two shots; about 5 received placebo; per-sample allocation not given. Sampling was performed 63 days after the first vaccine or placebo injection. The V gene's germline CDR1 is SGHRS and CDR2 YFSETQ. The CDR3 has 15 amino acids. Trimming cost V 0 bases and J 3 bases; bases outside gene matches: 4.

The clonotype was recovered from a person between 18 and 59 years old who received the Ad26.COV2.S COVID-19 vaccine or a placebo. This chain connects TRBV5-1 to TRBJ2-3, with TRBD1 matching over 7 bases. Material: peripheral blood, obtained in a trial of Ad26.COV2.S vaccine versus placebo. CDR3 sequence: CASSLAVGQTDTQYF. The CDR3 DNA follows: TGCGCCAGCAGCTTGGCGGTGGGACAGACAGATACGCAGTATTTT.